The T cell receptor beta chain under discussion was sequenced for a study of blood T cell repertoires in COVID-19. This CDR3 region has 15 residues. CDR1 is WNHNN, CDR2 SYGVQD, per germline (reference sequence). The V end lost 3 bases, the J end lost 0 bases, and 11 bases lay between the germline ends. The participants were between about 18 and 90 years old and came from under 25 US areas. Here immunoSEQ multiplex PCR was the method, and the copy in TCRdb shows in-frame clones only, minus some. The sample records 140,000 or so clones, roughly 86% being singletons. The specimen was PBMCs or T cells enriched from blood (not recorded which). The V gene is TRBV10-1, the J gene TRBJ1-1; D gene uncertain. This TCR was recovered from a woman aged 45-60 years with acute COVID-19. CDR3 sequence (DNA): TGCGCCAGCAGTGATGATCAGTCCATGAACACTGAAGCTTTCTTT. The encoded protein is CASSDDQSMNTEAFF.